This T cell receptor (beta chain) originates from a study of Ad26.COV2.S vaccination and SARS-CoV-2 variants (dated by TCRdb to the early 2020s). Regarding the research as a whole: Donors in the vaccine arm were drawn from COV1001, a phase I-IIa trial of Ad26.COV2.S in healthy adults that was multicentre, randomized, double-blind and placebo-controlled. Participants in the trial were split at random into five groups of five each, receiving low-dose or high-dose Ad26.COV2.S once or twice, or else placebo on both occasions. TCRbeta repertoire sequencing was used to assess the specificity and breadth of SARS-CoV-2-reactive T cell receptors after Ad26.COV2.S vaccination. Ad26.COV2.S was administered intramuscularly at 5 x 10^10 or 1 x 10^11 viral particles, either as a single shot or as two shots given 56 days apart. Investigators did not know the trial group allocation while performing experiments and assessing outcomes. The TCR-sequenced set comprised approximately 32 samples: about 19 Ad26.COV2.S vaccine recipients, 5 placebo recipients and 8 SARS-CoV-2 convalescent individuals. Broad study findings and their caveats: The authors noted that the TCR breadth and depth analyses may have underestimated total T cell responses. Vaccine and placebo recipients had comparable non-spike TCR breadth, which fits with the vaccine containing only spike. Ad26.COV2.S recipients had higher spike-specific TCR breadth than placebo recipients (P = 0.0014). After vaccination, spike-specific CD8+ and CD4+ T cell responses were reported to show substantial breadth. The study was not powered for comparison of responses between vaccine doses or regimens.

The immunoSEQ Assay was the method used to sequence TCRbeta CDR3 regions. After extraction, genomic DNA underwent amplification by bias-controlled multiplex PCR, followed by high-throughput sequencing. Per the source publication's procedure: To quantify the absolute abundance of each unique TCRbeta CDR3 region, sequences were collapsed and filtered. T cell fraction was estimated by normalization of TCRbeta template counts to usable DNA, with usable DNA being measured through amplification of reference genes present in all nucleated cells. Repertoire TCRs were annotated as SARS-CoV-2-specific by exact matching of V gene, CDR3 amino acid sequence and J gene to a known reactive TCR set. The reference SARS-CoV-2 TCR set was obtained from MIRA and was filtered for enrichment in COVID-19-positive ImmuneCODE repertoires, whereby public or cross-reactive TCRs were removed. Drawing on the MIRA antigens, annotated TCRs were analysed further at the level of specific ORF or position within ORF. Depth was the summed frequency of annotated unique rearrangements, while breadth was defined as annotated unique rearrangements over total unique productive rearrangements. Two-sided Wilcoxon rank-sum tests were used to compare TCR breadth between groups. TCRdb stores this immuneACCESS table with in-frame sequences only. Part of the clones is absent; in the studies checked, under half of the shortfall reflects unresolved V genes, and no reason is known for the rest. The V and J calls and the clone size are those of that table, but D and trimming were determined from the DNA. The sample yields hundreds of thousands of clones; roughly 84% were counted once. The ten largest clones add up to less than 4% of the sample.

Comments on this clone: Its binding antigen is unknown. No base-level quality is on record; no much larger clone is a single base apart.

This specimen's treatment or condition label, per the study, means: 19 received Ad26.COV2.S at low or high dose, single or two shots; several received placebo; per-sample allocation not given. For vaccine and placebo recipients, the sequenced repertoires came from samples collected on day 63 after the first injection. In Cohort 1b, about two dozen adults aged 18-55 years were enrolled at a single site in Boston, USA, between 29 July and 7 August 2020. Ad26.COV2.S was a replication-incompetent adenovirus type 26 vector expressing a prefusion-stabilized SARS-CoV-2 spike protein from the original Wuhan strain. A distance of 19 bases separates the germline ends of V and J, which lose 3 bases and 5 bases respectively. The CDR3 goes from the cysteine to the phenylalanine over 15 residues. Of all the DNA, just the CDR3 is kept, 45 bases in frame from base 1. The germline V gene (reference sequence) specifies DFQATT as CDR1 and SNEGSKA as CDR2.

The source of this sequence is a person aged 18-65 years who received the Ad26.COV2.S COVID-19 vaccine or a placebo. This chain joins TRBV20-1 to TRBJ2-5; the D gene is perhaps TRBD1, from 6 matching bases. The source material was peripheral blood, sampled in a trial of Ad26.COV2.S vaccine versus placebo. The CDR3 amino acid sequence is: CSASLGQGRWETQYF. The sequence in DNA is TGCAGTGCTAGTCTCGGGCAGGGGCGCTGGGAGACCCAGTACTTC.